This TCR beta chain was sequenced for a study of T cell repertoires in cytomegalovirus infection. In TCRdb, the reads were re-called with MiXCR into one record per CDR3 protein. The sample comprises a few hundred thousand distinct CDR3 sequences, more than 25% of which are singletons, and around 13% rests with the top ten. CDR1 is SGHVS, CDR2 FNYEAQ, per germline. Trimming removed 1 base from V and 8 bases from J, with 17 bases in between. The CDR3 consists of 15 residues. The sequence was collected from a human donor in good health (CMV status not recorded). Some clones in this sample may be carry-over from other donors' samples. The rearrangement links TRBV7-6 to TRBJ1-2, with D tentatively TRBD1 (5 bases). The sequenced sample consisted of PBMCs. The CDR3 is CASSLDGGKSSGYTF. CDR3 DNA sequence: TGTGCCAGCAGCTTAGATGGGGGAAAAAGCAGCGGCTACACCTTC.